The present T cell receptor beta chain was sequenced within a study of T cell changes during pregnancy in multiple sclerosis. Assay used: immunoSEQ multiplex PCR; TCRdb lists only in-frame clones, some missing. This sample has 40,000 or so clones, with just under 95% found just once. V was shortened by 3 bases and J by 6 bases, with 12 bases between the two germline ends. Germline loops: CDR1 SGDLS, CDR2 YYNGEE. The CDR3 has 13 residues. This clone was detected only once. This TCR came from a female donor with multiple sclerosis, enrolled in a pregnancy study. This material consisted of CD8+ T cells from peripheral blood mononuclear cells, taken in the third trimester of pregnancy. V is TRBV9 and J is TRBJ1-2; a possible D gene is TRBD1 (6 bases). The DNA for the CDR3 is TGTGCCAGCAGCGGAACAGGGATTAATGGCTACACCTTC. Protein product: CASSGTGINGYTF.